Below, 17 T cell receptor beta chains from the same sample are listed, as sequenced in a study of post-analysis software for immune sequencing data. Whole-study findings and limits: In patients, TRBV5-6, TRBV5-1 and TRBV20-1 belonged to five or six TRBV segments found more frequently than in controls.

The antigens for these receptors are not known. The TCR beta cDNA libraries carried unique molecular identifiers. TCRdb reprocessed the PCR reads with MiXCR, giving one entry per CDR3 protein. The table records around 700,000 distinct CDR3 sequences, 55% to 70% of them present only once. The sample taken for sequencing was blood. These receptors all come from a girl under 10 years old with multiple sclerosis.

The chain combines TRBV7-2 with TRBJ2-1; 10 nucleotides match TRBD2. CDR1 is SGHTA and CDR2 is FQGNSA in the germline V gene. V was clipped by 5 bases and J by 7 bases; unmatched bases: 11. The CDR3 extends over 16 amino acids. The DNA of the CDR3 is TGTGCCAGCAGCCACACCAGCGGGGGGGCCGGGAATGAGCAGTTCTTC. Amino acids: CASSHTSGGAGNEQFF.

The rearrangement joins TRBV15 to TRBJ2-1; either TRBD1 or TRBD2 may supply D (6 bases each). This CDR3 spans 15 amino acids. Deletions cut 0 bases from V and 15 bases from J, with 21 bases between. Germline V gives CDR1 LNHNV, CDR2 YYDKDF (reference sequence). The CDR3 DNA follows: TGTGCCACCAGCAGAGATGGCGTTTGGAAGGGGGGAGGGTTCTTC. The encoded protein is CATSRDGVWKGGGFF.

This clonotype was seen more than once but under ten times. J is TRBJ2-7 and V is TRBV6-5, with TRBD1 matching 9 bases. Germline values: CDR1 MNHEY, CDR2 SVGAGI. This CDR3 is built from 14 residues. The V gene end was trimmed by 5 bases and the J gene end by 2 bases; junction bases not matched to a gene: 4. The CDR3 reads CASSRDRATYEQYF. The CDR3 coding sequence is TGTGCCAGCAGTAGGGACAGGGCTACCTACGAGCAGTACTTC.

The chain employs TRBV20-1 and TRBJ2-1; no clear D gene. The length of the CDR3 is 11 residues. Trimming took 5 bases from V and 0 from J, leaving 2 bases between them. Germline assignment: CDR1 DFQATT and CDR2 SNEGSKA (reference sequence). The chain's CDR3 is CSAYSYNEQFF. The CDR3 region has the DNA TGCAGTGCTTACTCCTACAATGAGCAGTTCTTC.

In its sample, this clonotype was seen a few times. The chain is built from TRBV20-1 and TRBJ2-1, with D unresolved. CDR3 size: 15 residues. Trimming removed 0 bases from V and 5 bases from J, with 14 bases in between. Germline assignment: CDR1 DFQATT and CDR2 SNEGSKA (reference sequence). CDR3 DNA sequence: TGCAGTGCTAGAGATGTCAGAGTGGTCCACAATGAGCAGTTCTTC. Encoded protein: CSARDVRVVHNEQFF.

This clonotype was seen a handful of times. The chain joins TRBV29-1 to TRBJ1-1, with D perhaps matching TRBD1 (5 bases). V lost 4 bases and J lost 4, with 10 bases in between. Looked up from germline, CDR1 is SQVTM and CDR2 is ANQGSEA. This CDR3 is built from 12 residues. For the CDR3, the DNA is TGCAGCGTTGGGCAGGGCGGCACTGAAGCTTTCTTT. It yields the protein CSVGQGGTEAFF.

This clonotype has more than one count but fewer than ten. The chain couples TRBV27 to TRBJ2-7; 7 bases agree with TRBD2. Germline V CDR1 and CDR2: MNHEY, SMNVEV (reference sequence). V shed 5 bases and J 0 bases; nucleotides not matched to a gene: 16. The CDR3 has 18 residues. CDR3 amino acids: CASSLYYLSAGSSYEQYF. In nucleotides, the CDR3 is TGTGCCAGCAGTCTATACTACTTATCAGCGGGAAGCTCCTACGAGCAGTACTTC.

Of note for this clonotype: The junction and the germline gene differ at one end; a read error may be behind it. This chain joins TRBV20-1 and TRBJ2-1; possibly TRBD1 for D (5 bases). The germline V gene has CDR1 DFQATT and CDR2 SNEGSKA (reference sequence). This CDR3 spans 14 amino acids. CDR3 in amino acids: CSAPGKSSYIEQFF. DNA for the CDR3: TGCAGTGCGCCAGGGAAGAGCTCCTACATTGAGCAGTTCTTC.

In its sample, this clonotype was seen many times. V usage is TRBV12-3 or TRBV12-4 and J usage is TRBJ2-5, with D perhaps assigned TRBD1 or TRBD2 (5 bases each). The CDR3 consists of 12 residues. V lost 6 bases, J lost 5 bases, and 10 bases lay in between. The CDR3 nucleotides are TGTGCCAGCAGCTTATGGGGGGAGACCCAGTACTTC. Amino acids: CASSLWGETQYF.

J is TRBJ1-5 and V is TRBV24-1; 11 positions match TRBD1. J was trimmed by 3 bases and V by 3 bases; bases with no gene match: 3. The CDR3 is 16 residues long. Germline loops: CDR1 KGHDR, CDR2 SFDVKD. CDR3 coding DNA: TGTGCCACCAGTGATCCGGGACAGGGGGACAATCAGCCCCAGCATTTT. This sequence encodes CATSDPGQGDNQPQHF.

At least ten counts were recorded for this clonotype. The genes are TRBV29-1 and TRBJ2-1; 11 bases align to TRBD2. Per the germline V gene, CDR1 is SQVTM and CDR2 is ANQGSEA. CDR3 length: 16 amino acids. The ends lost 0 bases at V and 6 bases at J; junction bases unmatched: 7. The CDR3 here is CSVEDQLAGAINEQFF. The CDR3 bases are TGCAGCGTTGAAGACCAACTAGCGGGAGCCATCAATGAGCAGTTCTTC.

This chain connects TRBV20-1 to TRBJ2-1; D gene unclear. Germline assignment: CDR1 DFQATT and CDR2 SNEGSKA (reference sequence). V dropped 8 bases and J dropped 8 bases, with 16 bases sitting between them. The CDR3 is made up of 12 amino acids. DNA for the CDR3: TGCAGTCCACTTCTTGTGGTGGATGAGCAGTTCTTC. Its translation: CSPLLVVDEQFF.

The CDR3 region is CASSSGLAGRLAETQYF. The DNA of the CDR3 is TGTGCCAGCAGCTCGGGACTAGCGGGACGACTTGCAGAGACCCAGTACTTC. The rearrangement links TRBV11-2 to TRBJ2-7; 13 bases are shared with TRBD2. The end of the DNA is better explained by TRBJ2-5, so the J call may be wrong. The CDR3 runs 17 residues. The germline CDR1 and CDR2 sequences are SGHAT and FQNNGV.

The chain couples TRBV7-9 to TRBJ1-2, with D maybe TRBD1 (5 bases). The germline V and J ends were trimmed by 5 bases and 8 bases, with 15 bases remaining between them. The CDR3 loop spans 13 amino acids. CDR1 is SEHNR and CDR2 is FQNEAQ in the germline V gene (reference sequence). Written as DNA, the CDR3 is TGTGCCAGCAGCCTGACAGTTGTGAAGGGCTACACCTTC. Its protein product is CASSLTVVKGYTF.

The chain has TRBV6-2 or TRBV6-3 and TRBJ2-1; 9 bases line up with TRBD2. The CDR3 consists of 16 residues. Germline-derived CDR1 and CDR2 are MNHEY and SVGEGT. The ends lost 0 bases at V and 7 bases at J; junction bases unmatched: 7. Here the CDR3 DNA reads TGTGCCAGCAGTTACTCGGCTAGCGGGGCTCGGAATGAGCAGTTCTTC. Residues: CASSYSASGARNEQFF.

The rearrangement links TRBV29-1 to TRBJ2-3; 8 nucleotides align to TRBD2. CDR3 length equals 16 residues. The ends lost 0 bases at V and 0 bases at J; junction bases unmatched: 5. Germline CDR1 is SQVTM and CDR2 is ANQGSEA. The CDR3, as DNA: TGCAGCGTTGAAGATCGGGAGGGGTCTAGCACAGATACGCAGTATTTT. As protein: CSVEDREGSSTDTQYF.

This chain connects TRBV12-1 to TRBJ1-5. TRBV12-1 has pseudogene status. The CDR3 sequence is 13 residues long. The CDR3 nucleotides read TGTGCCAGAAGCTTTAACGGGGATCAGCCCCAGCATTTT. It is translated as CARSFNGDQPQHF.